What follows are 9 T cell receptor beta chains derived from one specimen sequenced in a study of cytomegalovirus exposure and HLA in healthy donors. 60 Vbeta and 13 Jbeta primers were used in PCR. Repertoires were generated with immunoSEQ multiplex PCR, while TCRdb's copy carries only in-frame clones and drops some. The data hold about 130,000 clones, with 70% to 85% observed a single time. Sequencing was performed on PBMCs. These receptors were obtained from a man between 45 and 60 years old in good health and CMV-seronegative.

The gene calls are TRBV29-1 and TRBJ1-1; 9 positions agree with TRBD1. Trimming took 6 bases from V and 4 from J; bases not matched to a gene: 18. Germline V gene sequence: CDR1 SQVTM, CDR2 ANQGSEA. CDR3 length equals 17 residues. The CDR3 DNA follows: TGCAGCGTGAGAGCGGGCGGGACAGGGACAAGTGTCACTGAAGCTTTCTTT. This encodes CSVRAGGTGTSVTEAFF. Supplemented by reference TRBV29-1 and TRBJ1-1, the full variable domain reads SAVISQKPSRDICQRGTSLTIQCQVDSQVTMMFWYRQQPGQSLTLIATANQGSEATYESGFVIDKFPISRPNLTFSTLTVSNMSPEDSSIYLCSVRAGGTGTSVTEAFFGQGTRLTVV.

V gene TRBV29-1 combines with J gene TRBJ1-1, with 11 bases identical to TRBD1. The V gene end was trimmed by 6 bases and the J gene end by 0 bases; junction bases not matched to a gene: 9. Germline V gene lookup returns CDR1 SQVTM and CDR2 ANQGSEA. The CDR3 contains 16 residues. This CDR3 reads CSVKSMGQGVNTEAFF. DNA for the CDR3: TGCAGCGTAAAAAGCATGGGACAGGGGGTGAACACTGAAGCTTTCTTT.

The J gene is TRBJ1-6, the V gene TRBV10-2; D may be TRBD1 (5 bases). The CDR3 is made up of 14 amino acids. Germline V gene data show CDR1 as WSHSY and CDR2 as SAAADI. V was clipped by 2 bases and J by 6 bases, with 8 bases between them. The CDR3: CASSEGHLNSPLHF. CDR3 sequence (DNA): TGCGCCAGCAGTGAGGGACACCTTAATTCACCCCTCCACTTT.

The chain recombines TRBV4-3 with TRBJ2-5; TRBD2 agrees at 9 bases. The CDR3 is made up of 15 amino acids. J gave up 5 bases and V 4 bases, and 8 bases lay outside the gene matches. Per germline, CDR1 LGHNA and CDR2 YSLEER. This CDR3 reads CASSPRRGGAETQYF. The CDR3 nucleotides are TGCGCCAGCAGCCCACGGCGGGGGGGCGCGGAGACCCAGTACTTC.

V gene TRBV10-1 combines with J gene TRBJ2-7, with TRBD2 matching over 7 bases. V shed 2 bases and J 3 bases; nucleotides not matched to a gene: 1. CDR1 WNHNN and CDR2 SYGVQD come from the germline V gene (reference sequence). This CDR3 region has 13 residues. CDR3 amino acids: CASSEGTNYEQYF. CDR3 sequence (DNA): TGCGCCAGCAGTGAGGGGACTAACTACGAGCAGTACTTC.

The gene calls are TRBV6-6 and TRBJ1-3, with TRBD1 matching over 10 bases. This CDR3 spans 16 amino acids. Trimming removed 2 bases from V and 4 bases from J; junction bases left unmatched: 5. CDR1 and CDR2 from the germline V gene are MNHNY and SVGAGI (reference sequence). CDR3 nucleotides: TGTGCCAGCAGTTACCGACAGGGGGCGCCAGGAAACACCATATATTTT. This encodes CASSYRQGAPGNTIYF.

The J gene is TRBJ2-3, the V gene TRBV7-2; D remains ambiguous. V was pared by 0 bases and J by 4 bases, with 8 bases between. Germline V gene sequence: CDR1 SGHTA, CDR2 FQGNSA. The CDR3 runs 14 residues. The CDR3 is CASSLALPPDTQYF. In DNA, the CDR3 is TGTGCCAGCAGCTTAGCCCTTCCCCCAGATACGCAGTATTTT.

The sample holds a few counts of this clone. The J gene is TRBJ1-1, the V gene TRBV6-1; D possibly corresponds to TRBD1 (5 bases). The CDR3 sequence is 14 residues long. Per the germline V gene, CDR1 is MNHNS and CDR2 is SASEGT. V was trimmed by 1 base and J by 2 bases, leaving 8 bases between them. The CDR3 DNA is TGTGCCAGCAGTGAAGTAAGGGGAAACACTGAAGCTTTCTTT. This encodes CASSEVRGNTEAFF.

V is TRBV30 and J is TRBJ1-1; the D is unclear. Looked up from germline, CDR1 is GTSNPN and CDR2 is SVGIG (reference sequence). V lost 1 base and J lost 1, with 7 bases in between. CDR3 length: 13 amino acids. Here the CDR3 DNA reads TGTGCCTGGAGTGAGAAGCCGAACACTGAAGCTTTCTTT. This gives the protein CAWSEKPNTEAFF.